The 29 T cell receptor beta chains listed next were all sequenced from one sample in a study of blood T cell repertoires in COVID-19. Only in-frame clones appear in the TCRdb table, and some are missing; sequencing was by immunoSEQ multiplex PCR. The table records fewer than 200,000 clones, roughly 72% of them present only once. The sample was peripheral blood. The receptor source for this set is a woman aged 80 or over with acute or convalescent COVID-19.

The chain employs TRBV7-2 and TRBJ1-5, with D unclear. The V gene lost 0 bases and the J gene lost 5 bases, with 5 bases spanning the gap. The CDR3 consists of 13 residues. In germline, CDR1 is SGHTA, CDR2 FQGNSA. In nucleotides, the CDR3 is TGTGCCAGCAGCTTAGCCTTCGATCAGCCCCAGCATTTT. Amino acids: CASSLAFDQPQHF.

The CDR3 reads CASSLALGAQSNEKLFF. The CDR3 DNA sequence: TGTGCCAGCAGCTTGGCCCTGGGGGCTCAGTCTAATGAAAAACTGTTTTTT. This chain joins TRBV5-8 and TRBJ1-4, with TRBD1 as a possible D gene (6 bases). This CDR3 region has 17 residues. The V and J ends lost 0 bases and 3 bases respectively, with 15 bases between them. Germline V gene data show CDR1 as SGHTS and CDR2 as YDEGEE.

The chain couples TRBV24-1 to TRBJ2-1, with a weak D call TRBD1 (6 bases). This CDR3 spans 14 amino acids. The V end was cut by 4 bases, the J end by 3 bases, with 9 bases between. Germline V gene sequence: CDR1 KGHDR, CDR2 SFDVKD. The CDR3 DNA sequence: TGTGCCACCAGTGAAGGGACATTCTACAATGAGCAGTTCTTC. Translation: CATSEGTFYNEQFF.

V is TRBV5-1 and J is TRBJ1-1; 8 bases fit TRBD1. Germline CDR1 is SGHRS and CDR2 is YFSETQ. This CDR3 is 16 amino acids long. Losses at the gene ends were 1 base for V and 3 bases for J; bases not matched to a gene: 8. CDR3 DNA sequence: TGCGCCAGCAGCTTGACCCCAGGGGGCAGGGACACTGAAGCTTTCTTT. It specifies CASSLTPGGRDTEAFF.

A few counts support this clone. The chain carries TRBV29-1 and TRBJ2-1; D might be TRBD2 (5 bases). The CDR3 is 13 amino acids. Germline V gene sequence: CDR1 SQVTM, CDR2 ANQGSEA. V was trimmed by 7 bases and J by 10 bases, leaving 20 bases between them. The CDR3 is CSARWGEGMEQFF. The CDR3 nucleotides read TGCAGCGCCCGCTGGGGAGAGGGAATGGAGCAGTTCTTC.

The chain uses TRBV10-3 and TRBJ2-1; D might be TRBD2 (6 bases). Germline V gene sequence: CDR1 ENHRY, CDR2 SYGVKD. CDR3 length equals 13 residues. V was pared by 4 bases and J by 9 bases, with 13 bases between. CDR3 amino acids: CAISVEGAGEQFF. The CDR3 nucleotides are TGTGCCATCAGTGTGGAGGGAGCAGGTGAGCAGTTCTTC.

In nucleotides, the CDR3 is TGTGCCAGCAGTCCAGGGGGCAAGTATGATTCACCCCTCCACTTT. This codes for CASSPGGKYDSPLHF. This rearrangement joins TRBV6-5 to TRBJ1-6, with 8 bases fitting TRBD1. V lost 5 bases and J lost 8; bases outside the gene matches: 8. The CDR3 spans 15 residues. Germline V gene data show CDR1 as MNHEY and CDR2 as SVGAGI.

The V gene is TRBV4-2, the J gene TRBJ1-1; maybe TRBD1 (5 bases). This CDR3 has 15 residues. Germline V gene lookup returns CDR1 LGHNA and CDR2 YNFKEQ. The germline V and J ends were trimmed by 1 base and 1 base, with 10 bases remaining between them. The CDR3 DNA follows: TGTGCCAGCAGCCAAGGGGGCGCAGGGAACACTGAAGCTTTCTTT. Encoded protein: CASSQGGAGNTEAFF.

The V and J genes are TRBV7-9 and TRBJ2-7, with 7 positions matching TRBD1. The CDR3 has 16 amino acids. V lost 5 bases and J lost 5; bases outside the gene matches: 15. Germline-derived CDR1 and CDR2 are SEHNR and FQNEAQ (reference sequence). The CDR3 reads CASSPEMTGLRNEQYF. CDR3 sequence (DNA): TGTGCCAGCAGCCCTGAAATGACAGGGCTGAGGAACGAGCAGTACTTC.

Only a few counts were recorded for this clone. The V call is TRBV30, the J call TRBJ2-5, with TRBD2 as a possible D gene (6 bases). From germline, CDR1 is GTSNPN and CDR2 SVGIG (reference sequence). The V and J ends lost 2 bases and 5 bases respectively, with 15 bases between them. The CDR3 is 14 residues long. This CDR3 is CAWSTGGTAETQYF. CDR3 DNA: TGTGCCTGGAGTACCGGAGGGACTGCGGAGACCCAGTACTTC.

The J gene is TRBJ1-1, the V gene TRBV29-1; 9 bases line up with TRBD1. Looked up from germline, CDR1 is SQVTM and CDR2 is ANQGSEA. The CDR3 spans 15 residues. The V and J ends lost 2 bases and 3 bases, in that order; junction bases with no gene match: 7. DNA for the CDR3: TGCAGCGTTGAAATCATCGACAGGGGGTACACTGAAGCTTTCTTT. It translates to CSVEIIDRGYTEAFF.

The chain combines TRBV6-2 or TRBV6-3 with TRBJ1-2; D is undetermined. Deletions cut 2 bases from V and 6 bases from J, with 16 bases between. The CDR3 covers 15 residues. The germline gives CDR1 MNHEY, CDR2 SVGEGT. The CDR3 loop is CASSYRSGFLNGYTF. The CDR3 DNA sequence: TGTGCCAGCAGTTACCGGTCAGGATTCCTAAATGGCTACACCTTC.

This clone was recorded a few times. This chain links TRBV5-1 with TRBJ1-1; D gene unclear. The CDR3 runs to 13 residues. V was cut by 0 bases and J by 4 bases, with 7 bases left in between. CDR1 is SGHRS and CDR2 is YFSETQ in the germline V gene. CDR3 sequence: CASSLVFGTEAFF. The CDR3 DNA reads TGCGCCAGCAGCTTGGTTTTCGGCACTGAAGCTTTCTTT.

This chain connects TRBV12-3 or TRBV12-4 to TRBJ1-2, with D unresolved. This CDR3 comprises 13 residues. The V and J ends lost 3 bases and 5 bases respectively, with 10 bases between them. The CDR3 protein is CASSLGQAYGYTF. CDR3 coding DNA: TGTGCCAGCAGTTTGGGCCAGGCTTATGGCTACACCTTC.

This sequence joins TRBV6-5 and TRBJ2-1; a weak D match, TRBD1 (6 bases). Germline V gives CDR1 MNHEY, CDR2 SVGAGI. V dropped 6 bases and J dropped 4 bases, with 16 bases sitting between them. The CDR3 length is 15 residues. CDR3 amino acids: CASRRPRDTYNEQFF. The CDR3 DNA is TGTGCCAGCAGGCGCCCACGGGACACATACAATGAGCAGTTCTTC.

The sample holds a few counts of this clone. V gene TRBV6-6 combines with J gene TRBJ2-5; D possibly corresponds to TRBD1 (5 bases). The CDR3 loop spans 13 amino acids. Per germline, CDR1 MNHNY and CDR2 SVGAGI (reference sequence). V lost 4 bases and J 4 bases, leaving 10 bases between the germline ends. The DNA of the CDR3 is TGTGCCAGCAGTTCGGAAGGGGCAGAGACCCAGTACTTC. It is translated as CASSSEGAETQYF.

CDR3 in DNA: TGTGCCAGCAGCTTAAGTGACAGTAATAATGAGCAGTTCTTC. Translation: CASSLSDSNNEQFF. The chain recombines TRBV7-3 with TRBJ2-1; a possible D gene is TRBD1 (5 bases). V was clipped by 1 base and J by 7 bases, with 11 bases between them. CDR1 is SGHTA and CDR2 is FQGTGA in the germline V gene. This CDR3 contains 14 residues.

The DNA of the CDR3 is TGCGCCAGCAGCCAAGATGCGGGTGAAAGCTATGGCTACACCTTC. This sequence encodes CASSQDAGESYGYTF. V and J are TRBV4-1 and TRBJ1-2; D is ambiguous. Per the germline V gene, CDR1 is MGHRA and CDR2 is YSYEKL. Trimming took off 0 bases at V and 4 bases at J, with 12 bases between the two ends. The CDR3 consists of 15 residues.

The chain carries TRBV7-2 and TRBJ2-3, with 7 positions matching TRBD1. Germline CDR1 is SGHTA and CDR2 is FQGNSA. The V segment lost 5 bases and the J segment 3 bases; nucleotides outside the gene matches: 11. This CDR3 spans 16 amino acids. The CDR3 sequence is CASSAEGQRRTDTQYF. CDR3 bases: TGTGCCAGCAGCGCCGAGGGACAGAGGAGGACAGATACGCAGTATTTT.

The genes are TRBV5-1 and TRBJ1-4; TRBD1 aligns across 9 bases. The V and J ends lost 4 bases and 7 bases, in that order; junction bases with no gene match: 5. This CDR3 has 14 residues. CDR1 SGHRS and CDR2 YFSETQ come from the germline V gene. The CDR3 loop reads CASSKGTGREKLFF. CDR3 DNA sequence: TGCGCCAGCAGCAAAGGGACAGGGCGTGAAAAACTGTTTTTT.

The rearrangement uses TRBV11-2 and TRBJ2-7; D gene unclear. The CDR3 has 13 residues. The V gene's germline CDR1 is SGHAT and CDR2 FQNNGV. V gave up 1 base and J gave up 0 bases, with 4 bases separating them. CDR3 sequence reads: CASSLVLSYEQYF. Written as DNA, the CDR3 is TGTGCCAGCAGCTTAGTTCTCTCCTACGAGCAGTACTTC.

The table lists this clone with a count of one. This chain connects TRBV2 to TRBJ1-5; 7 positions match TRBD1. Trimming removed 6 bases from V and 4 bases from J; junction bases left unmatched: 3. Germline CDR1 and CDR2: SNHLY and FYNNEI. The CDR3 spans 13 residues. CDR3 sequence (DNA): TGTGCCAGCAGACCACAGGGGAATCAGCCCCAGCATTTT. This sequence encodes CASRPQGNQPQHF.

The CDR3 DNA is TGTGCCAGCAGCTTCCGGACAGGGAACACTGAAGCTTTCTTT. Its protein is CASSFRTGNTEAFF. The chain joins TRBV5-4 to TRBJ1-1; TRBD1 aligns across 7 bases. There are 14 residues in the CDR3. Germline loops: CDR1 SGHNT, CDR2 YYREEE (reference sequence). Losses at the gene ends were 2 bases for V and 1 base for J; bases not matched to a gene: 2.

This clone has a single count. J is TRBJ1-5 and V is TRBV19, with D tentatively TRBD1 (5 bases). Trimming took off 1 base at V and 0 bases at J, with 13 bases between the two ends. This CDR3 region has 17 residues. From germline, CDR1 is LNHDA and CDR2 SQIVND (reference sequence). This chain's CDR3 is CASSIGQTTDSNQPQHF. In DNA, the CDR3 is TGTGCCAGTAGTATAGGGCAAACGACAGATAGCAATCAGCCCCAGCATTTT. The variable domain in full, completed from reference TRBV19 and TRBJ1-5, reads DGGITQSPKYLFRKEGQNVTLSCEQNLNHDAMYWYRQDPGQGLRLIYYSQIVNDFQKGDIAEGYSVSREKKESFPLTVTSAQKNPTAFYLCASSIGQTTDSNQPQHFGDGTRLSIL.

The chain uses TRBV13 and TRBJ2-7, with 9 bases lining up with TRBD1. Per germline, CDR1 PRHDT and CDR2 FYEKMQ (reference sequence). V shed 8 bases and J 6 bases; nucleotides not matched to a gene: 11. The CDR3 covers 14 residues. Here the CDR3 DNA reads TGTGCCAGCGCTCTCCGGGACAGGGAGGGCGAGCAGTACTTC. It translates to CASALRDREGEQYF.

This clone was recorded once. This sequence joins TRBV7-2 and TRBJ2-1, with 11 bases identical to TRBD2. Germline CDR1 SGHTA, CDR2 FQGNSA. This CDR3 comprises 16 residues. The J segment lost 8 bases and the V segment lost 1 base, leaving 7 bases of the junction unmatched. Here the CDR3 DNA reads TGTGCCAGCAGCTTAGGACTAGCGGGGTCGAGCGATGAGCAGTTCTTC. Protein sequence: CASSLGLAGSSDEQFF.

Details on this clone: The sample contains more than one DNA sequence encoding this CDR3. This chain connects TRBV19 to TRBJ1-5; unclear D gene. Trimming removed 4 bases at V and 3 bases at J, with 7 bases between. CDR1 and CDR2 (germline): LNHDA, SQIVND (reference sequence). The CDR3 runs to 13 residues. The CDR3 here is CASSTGVNQPQHF. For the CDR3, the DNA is TGTGCCAGTAGTACCGGGGTCAATCAGCCCCAGCATTTT.

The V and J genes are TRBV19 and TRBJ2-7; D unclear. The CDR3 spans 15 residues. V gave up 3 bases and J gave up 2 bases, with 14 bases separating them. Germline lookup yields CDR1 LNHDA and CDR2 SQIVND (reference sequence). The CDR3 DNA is TGTGCCAGTAGTATCGAGGCAGTGGTCCCCTACGAGCAGTACTTC. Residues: CASSIEAVVPYEQYF.

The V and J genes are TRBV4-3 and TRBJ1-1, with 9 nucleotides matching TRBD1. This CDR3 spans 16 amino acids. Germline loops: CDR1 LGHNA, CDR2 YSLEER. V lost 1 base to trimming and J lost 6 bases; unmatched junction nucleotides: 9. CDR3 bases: TGCGCCAGCAGCCAAGGGGGACAGGGAGTGGCCGCTGAAGCTTTCTTT. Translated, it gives CASSQGGQGVAAEAFF.